Following are 27 T cell receptor beta chains from one sample sequenced in a study of T cell responses to AZD1222 COVID-19 vaccine (TCRdb year 2021). What this sample's time point label stands for: baseline before first vaccination. Library preparation was by the immunoSEQ multiplex PCR assay. Imported from immuneACCESS, the table was reduced by TCRdb to in-frame sequences with V and J called. These copies leave out some clones; in studies compared against another copy, an unresolved V gene accounts for under half, and the cause of the remainder is not known. This sample lists about 120,000 clones; around 87% were detected once. More than 9% of the sample comes from the top ten. Specimen: peripheral blood, collected on day 0 of AZD1222 vaccination. The receptors were sampled from an adult in good health.

This clone was counted only a few times. The chain combines TRBV10-2 with TRBJ2-7, with D possibly TRBD1 on 5 matching bases. Trimming shortened V by 4 bases and J by 4 bases, and 11 bases separated the two germline ends. CDR1 is WSHSY, CDR2 SAAADI, per germline. CDR3 size: 13 residues. As DNA, the CDR3 is TGCGCCAGCAGTGCTTCCCCAGGGTACGAGCAGTACTTC. It yields the protein CASSASPGYEQYF.

The chain combines TRBV27 with TRBJ2-7; D gene unclear. The ends were cut back, 6 bases at V and 0 bases at J, with 9 bases in the middle. The CDR3 spans 13 residues. CDR1 MNHEY and CDR2 SMNVEV come from the germline V gene (reference sequence). DNA of the CDR3: TGTGCCAGCAGCCCCCTATTCTCCTACGAGCAGTACTTC. Protein product: CASSPLFSYEQYF.

This chain uses TRBV6-5 with TRBJ2-5; D might be TRBD1 or TRBD2, each matching 5 bases. V was clipped by 4 bases and J by 1 base, with 7 bases between them. The CDR3 contains 13 residues. Germline V gene lookup returns CDR1 MNHEY and CDR2 SVGAGI. The CDR3 DNA is TGTGCCAGCAGTTGGGACGGCCAAGAGACCCAGTACTTC. It specifies CASSWDGQETQYF.

The J gene is TRBJ2-7, the V gene TRBV4-3, with D possibly matching TRBD2 (6 bases). Germline V gene lookup returns CDR1 LGHNA and CDR2 YSLEER. This CDR3 has 14 amino acids. V dropped 5 bases and J dropped 2 bases, with 13 bases sitting between them. The CDR3 DNA reads TGCGCCAGCAGCGCGCTAGCGAGTACCTACGAGCAGTACTTC. It codes for CASSALASTYEQYF.

The chain has TRBV23-1 and TRBJ1-1, with no clear D. TRBV23-1 is given ORF status, its function remaining uncertain. This CDR3 has 15 residues. V was cut by 3 bases and J by 6 bases, with 17 bases left in between. The CDR3 DNA is TGCGCCAGCAGTCACGTGACACGGGCTATCGCTGAAGCTTTCTTT. This gives the protein CASSHVTRAIAEAFF.

The genes are TRBV5-8 and TRBJ2-1; D is undetermined. Trimming removed 2 bases from V and 6 bases from J, with 18 bases in between. Germline CDR1 SGHTS, CDR2 YDEGEE. The CDR3 is made up of 16 amino acids. In nucleotides, the CDR3 is TGTGCCAGCAGCTTAGGAGTATGGGGTAAGCGCAATGAGCAGTTCTTC. This encodes CASSLGVWGKRNEQFF.

The rearrangement links TRBV7-3 to TRBJ2-3; 10 nucleotides agree with TRBD2. Trimming took 2 bases from V and 1 from J; bases not matched to a gene: 6. Looked up from germline, CDR1 is SGHTA and CDR2 is FQGTGA. The length of the CDR3 is 17 residues. Here the CDR3 reads CASSLFASGRGTDTQYF. CDR3 DNA: TGTGCCAGCAGCTTATTCGCTAGCGGGAGAGGCACAGATACGCAGTATTTT.

This sequence joins TRBV19 and TRBJ1-1; D not certain. Trimming took off 11 bases at V and 0 bases at J, with 13 bases between the two ends. There are 13 residues in the CDR3. Per germline, CDR1 LNHDA and CDR2 SQIVND (reference sequence). The CDR3 DNA follows: TGTGCCTCCAAAGTCAGACTGAACACTGAAGCTTTCTTT. Translating it yields CASKVRLNTEAFF. Using reference TRBV19 and TRBJ1-1 for the parts outside the CDR3, the full variable domain is DGGITQSPKYLFRKEGQNVTLSCEQNLNHDAMYWYRQDPGQGLRLIYYSQIVNDFQKGDIAEGYSVSREKKESFPLTVTSAQKNPTAFYLCASKVRLNTEAFFGQGTRLTVV.

This rearrangement joins TRBV24-1 to TRBJ2-1; D is perhaps TRBD2 (7 bases). Looked up from germline, CDR1 is KGHDR and CDR2 is SFDVKD. The CDR3 has 16 amino acids. The V gene lost 4 bases and the J gene lost 2 bases, with 14 bases spanning the gap. The CDR3 sequence: CATSDQGGAAYNEQFF. The CDR3 nucleotides read TGTGCCACCAGTGACCAAGGGGGGGCAGCCTACAATGAGCAGTTCTTC.

This clone came up once. V usage is TRBV20-1 and J usage is TRBJ1-2; tentative D call: TRBD1 (5 bases). V lost 5 bases and J 6 bases, leaving 10 bases between the germline ends. Germline V lookup: CDR1 DFQATT, CDR2 SNEGSKA (reference sequence). The CDR3 consists of 11 residues. In DNA form, the CDR3 reads TGCAGTGCTCGGAGGGGTGATGGCTACACCTTC. Translating it yields CSARRGDGYTF.

This chain joins TRBV5-1 and TRBJ2-5; D is perhaps TRBD1 (6 bases). The V gene lost 6 bases and the J gene lost 3 bases, with 18 bases spanning the gap. The CDR3 extends over 15 amino acids. CDR1 and CDR2 (germline): SGHRS, YFSETQ. The CDR3 loop is CASTLVGALEETQYF. CDR3 nucleotides: TGCGCCAGCACCCTAGTGGGGGCGTTGGAAGAGACCCAGTACTTC.

The chain links TRBV19 to TRBJ2-1; D is perhaps TRBD1 (6 bases). V was cut by 7 bases and J by 5 bases, with 21 bases left in between. Germline CDR1 LNHDA, CDR2 SQIVND (reference sequence). This CDR3 spans 16 amino acids. The CDR3: CASTYGLWGPHNEQFF. The CDR3 nucleotides are TGTGCCAGTACCTATGGGCTTTGGGGGCCTCACAATGAGCAGTTCTTC.

This clone was seen a handful of times. The chain carries TRBV29-1 and TRBJ2-7; the match to TRBD2 covers 7 bases. Germline CDR1 and CDR2: SQVTM and ANQGSEA. CDR3 size: 13 residues. Trimming removed 6 bases from V and 0 bases from J; junction bases left unmatched: 5. CDR3 nucleotides: TGCAGCGTCACTAGCGCGAGCTCCTACGAGCAGTACTTC. Encoded protein: CSVTSASSYEQYF.

This rearrangement joins TRBV10-3 to TRBJ1-1; TRBD1 matches at 9 bases. The CDR3 is 13 residues long. Germline V lookup: CDR1 ENHRY, CDR2 SYGVKD. V lost 6 bases to trimming and J lost 3 bases; unmatched junction nucleotides: 2. CDR3 in DNA: TGTGCCATCAGACAGGGGGCCGACACTGAAGCTTTCTTT. Translating gives CAIRQGADTEAFF.

The genes are TRBV7-2 and TRBJ1-4; D is uncertain. The CDR3 sequence is 12 residues long. V was cut by 1 base and J by 10 bases, with 7 bases left in between. Looked up from germline, CDR1 is SGHTA and CDR2 is FQGNSA. Here the CDR3 DNA reads TGTGCCAGCAGCTTAGTCCGGGGAAAACTGTTTTTT. Translating it yields CASSLVRGKLFF.

The chain combines TRBV7-3 with TRBJ2-1; 13 bases match TRBD2. Germline CDR1 is SGHTA and CDR2 is FQGTGA. The CDR3 consists of 16 residues. Losses at the gene ends were 4 bases for V and 5 bases for J; bases not matched to a gene: 5. The CDR3 protein is CASSYGLAGVNNEQFF. As DNA, the CDR3 is TGTGCCAGCAGCTACGGACTAGCGGGAGTAAACAATGAGCAGTTCTTC.

The rearrangement joins TRBV19 to TRBJ1-5; D unresolved. Trimming took 5 bases from V and 0 from J, leaving 5 bases between them. Germline lookup yields CDR1 LNHDA and CDR2 SQIVND (reference sequence). This CDR3 region has 13 residues. The CDR3 reads CASSADSNQPQHF. In DNA, the CDR3 is TGTGCCAGTAGTGCCGATAGCAATCAGCCCCAGCATTTT.

Details on this clone: Other DNA sequences within the sample encode an identical CDR3. The V call is TRBV18, the J call TRBJ2-3, with D possibly being TRBD2 (5 bases). The germline CDR1 and CDR2 sequences are KGHSH and LQKENI. V lost 3 bases and J 3 bases, leaving 10 bases between the germline ends. This CDR3 spans 14 amino acids. The CDR3 protein is CASSPTRGTDTQYF. CDR3 coding DNA: TGTGCCAGCTCACCGACGCGAGGGACAGATACGCAGTATTTT. The complete variable domain, with remaining parts taken from reference TRBV18 and TRBJ2-3, reads NAGVMQNPRHLVRRRGQEARLRCSPMKGHSHVYWYRQLPEEGLKFMVYLQKENIIDESGMPKERFSAEFPKEGPSILRIQQVVRGDSAAYFCASSPTRGTDTQYFGPGTRLTVL.

This rearrangement joins TRBV18 to TRBJ1-2; no reliable D call. Germline V gene sequence: CDR1 KGHSH, CDR2 LQKENI. The CDR3 totals 13 residues. V dropped 2 bases and J dropped 2 bases, with 6 bases sitting between them. CDR3 DNA: TGTGCCAGCTCACCAGCACCAAACTATGGCTACACCTTC. Its protein is CASSPAPNYGYTF.

This chain joins TRBV6-1 and TRBJ1-1; 7 bases match TRBD1. Looked up from germline, CDR1 is MNHNS and CDR2 is SASEGT. This CDR3 spans 14 amino acids. With V trimmed by 5 bases and J by 1 base, 4 bases remained unmatched. CDR3 in DNA: TGTGCCAGCAGTATTAGACAGGGGAACACTGAAGCTTTCTTT. This sequence encodes CASSIRQGNTEAFF.

J is TRBJ1-2 and V is TRBV29-1, with 8 bases matching TRBD1. The junction had 11 bases not matched to a gene; V was cut back by 7 bases and J by 7 bases. Germline CDR1 and CDR2: SQVTM and ANQGSEA. The CDR3 runs to 13 residues. CDR3 loop: CSARGQGAVGYTF. CDR3 DNA sequence: TGCAGCGCCCGAGGGCAGGGGGCGGTTGGCTACACCTTC.

The chain carries TRBV9 and TRBJ2-1, with D perhaps matching TRBD2 (5 bases). The V gene lost 4 bases and the J gene lost 4 bases, with 21 bases spanning the gap. The CDR3 loop spans 17 amino acids. Germline CDR1 reads SGDLS; CDR2 reads YYNGEE. CDR3 sequence: CASSPGGERFTYNEQFF. CDR3 DNA sequence: TGTGCCAGCAGCCCCGGTGGGGAGCGGTTCACTTACAATGAGCAGTTCTTC.

The genes are TRBV24-1 and TRBJ1-2, with D possibly TRBD1 on 6 matching bases. The CDR3 totals 18 residues. Trimming stripped 4 bases from V and 10 bases from J, with 30 bases between. From germline, CDR1 is KGHDR and CDR2 SFDVKD. CDR3 sequence reads: CATSERSLTQGRGMVYTF. CDR3 coding DNA: TGTGCCACCAGTGAAAGGAGCCTAACCCAGGGGAGAGGAATGGTCTACACCTTC.

This sequence joins TRBV9 and TRBJ2-3; 8 positions agree with TRBD1. The CDR3 contains 15 residues. Germline V gives CDR1 SGDLS, CDR2 YYNGEE. After removal of 4 bases from V and 6 bases from J, the junction contained 10 bases not matched to a gene. The CDR3 DNA reads as TGTGCCAGCAGCCCGCCGGACAGGGCCTCCGATACGCAGTATTTT. As protein: CASSPPDRASDTQYF.

The chain recombines TRBV9 with TRBJ1-3; 9 positions agree with TRBD1. CDR3 length: 16 residues. Germline trimming cut 4 bases from V and 1 base from J; bases unmatched to any gene: 6. Germline V gives CDR1 SGDLS, CDR2 YYNGEE. This CDR3 is CASSRQGDVSGNTIYF. CDR3 bases: TGTGCCAGCAGCAGACAGGGGGATGTTTCTGGAAACACCATATATTTT.

The rearrangement joins TRBV18 to TRBJ2-1, with D perhaps matching TRBD1 or TRBD2 (5 bases each). Trimming cost V 3 bases and J 8 bases, with 14 bases left between them. The CDR3 is 14 residues long. Germline loops: CDR1 KGHSH, CDR2 LQKENI. The CDR3 DNA is TGTGCCAGCTCACCGGGGACCCTTTTCGATGAGCAGTTCTTC. Residues: CASSPGTLFDEQFF.

The CDR3 loop is CASSSRGGRFHEQYF. The CDR3 DNA is TGTGCCAGCAGTTCCCGTGGCGGGAGATTTCACGAGCAGTACTTC. V and J are TRBV27 and TRBJ2-7, with TRBD2 matching over 7 bases. This CDR3 is built from 15 residues. In germline, CDR1 is MNHEY, CDR2 SMNVEV (reference sequence). Trimming removed 4 bases from V and 5 bases from J; junction bases left unmatched: 11.